This T cell receptor beta chain is drawn from a study of technical replicates of blood from a few donors. The repertoire was sequenced with immunoSEQ multiplex PCR; TCRdb's copy has only in-frame clones and lacks some. The table has under 95,000 clones, less than 95% seen once. Looked up from germline, CDR1 is SGHVS and CDR2 is FNYEAQ. The CDR3 is 17 amino acids. Trimming removed 1 base from V and 9 bases from J; junction bases left unmatched: 6. The J gene is TRBJ2-1, the V gene TRBV7-6, with TRBD2 identical over 16 bases. The sample was T cells isolated from PBMCs. The sequence derives from a human donor in good health. This chain's CDR3 is CASSLGGTSGRAGEQFF. The CDR3 DNA reads as TGTGCCAGCAGCTTAGGGGGGACTAGCGGGAGGGCGGGTGAGCAGTTCTTC.